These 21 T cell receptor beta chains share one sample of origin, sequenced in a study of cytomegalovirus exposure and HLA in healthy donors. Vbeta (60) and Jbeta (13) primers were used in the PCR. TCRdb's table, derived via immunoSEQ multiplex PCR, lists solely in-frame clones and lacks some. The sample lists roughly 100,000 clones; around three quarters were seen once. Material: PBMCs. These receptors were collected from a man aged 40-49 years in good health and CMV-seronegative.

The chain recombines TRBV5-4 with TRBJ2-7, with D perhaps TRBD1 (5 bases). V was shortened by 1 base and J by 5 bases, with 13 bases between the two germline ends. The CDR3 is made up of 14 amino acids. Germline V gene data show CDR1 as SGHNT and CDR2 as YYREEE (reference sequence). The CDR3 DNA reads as TGTGCCAGCAGCTTGAATATAGGGGTCCACGAGCAGTACTTC. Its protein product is CASSLNIGVHEQYF.

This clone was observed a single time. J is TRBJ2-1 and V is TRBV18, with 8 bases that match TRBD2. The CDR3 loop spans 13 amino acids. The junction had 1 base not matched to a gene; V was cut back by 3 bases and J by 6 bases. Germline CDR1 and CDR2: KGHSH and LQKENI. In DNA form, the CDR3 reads TGTGCCAGCTCACCTGGACTAGCCAATGAGCAGTTCTTC. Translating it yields CASSPGLANEQFF.

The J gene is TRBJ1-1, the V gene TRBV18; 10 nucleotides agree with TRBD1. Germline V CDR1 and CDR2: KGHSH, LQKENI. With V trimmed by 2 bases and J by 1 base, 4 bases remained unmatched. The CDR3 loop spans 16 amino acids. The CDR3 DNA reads TGTGCCAGCTCACCAGAGACAGGGGGCCCGAACACTGAAGCTTTCTTT. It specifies CASSPETGGPNTEAFF.

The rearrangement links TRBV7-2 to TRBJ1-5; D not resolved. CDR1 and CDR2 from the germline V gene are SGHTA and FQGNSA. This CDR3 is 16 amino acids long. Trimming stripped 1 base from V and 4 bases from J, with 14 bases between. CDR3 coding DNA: TGTGCCAGCAGCTTAGGATGGAAAGGAGAGAATCAGCCCCAGCATTTT. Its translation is CASSLGWKGENQPQHF. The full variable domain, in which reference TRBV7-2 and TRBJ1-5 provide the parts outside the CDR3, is GAGVSQSPSNKVTEKGKDVELRCDPISGHTALYWYRQSLGQGLEFLIYFQGNSAPDKSGLPSDRFSAERTGGSVSTLTIQRTQQEDSAVYLCASSLGWKGENQPQHFGDGTRLSIL.

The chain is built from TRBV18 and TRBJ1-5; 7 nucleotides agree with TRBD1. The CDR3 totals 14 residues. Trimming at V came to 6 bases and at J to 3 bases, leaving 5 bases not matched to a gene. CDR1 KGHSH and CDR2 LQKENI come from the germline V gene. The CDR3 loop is CASSLDRDNQPQHF. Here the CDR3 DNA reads TGTGCCAGCTCCCTCGACAGGGACAATCAGCCCCAGCATTTT.

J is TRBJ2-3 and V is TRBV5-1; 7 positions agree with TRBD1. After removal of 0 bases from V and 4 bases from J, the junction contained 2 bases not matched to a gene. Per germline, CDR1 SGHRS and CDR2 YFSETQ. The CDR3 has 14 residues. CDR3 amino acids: CASSLGGGPDTQYF. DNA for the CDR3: TGCGCCAGCAGCTTGGGAGGGGGCCCAGATACGCAGTATTTT.

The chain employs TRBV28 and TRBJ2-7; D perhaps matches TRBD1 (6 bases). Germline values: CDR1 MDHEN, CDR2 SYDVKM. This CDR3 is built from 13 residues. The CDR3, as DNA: TGTGAGCGGTGGCAGGGGAACTCCTACGAGCAGTACTTC. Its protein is CERWQGNSYEQYF.

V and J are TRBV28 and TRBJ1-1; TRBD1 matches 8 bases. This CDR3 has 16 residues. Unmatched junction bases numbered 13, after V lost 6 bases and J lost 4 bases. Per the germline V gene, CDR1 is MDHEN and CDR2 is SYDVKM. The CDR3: CASRPRQGKGPTEAFF. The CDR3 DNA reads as TGTGCCAGCAGGCCGAGACAGGGGAAGGGTCCCACTGAAGCTTTCTTT.

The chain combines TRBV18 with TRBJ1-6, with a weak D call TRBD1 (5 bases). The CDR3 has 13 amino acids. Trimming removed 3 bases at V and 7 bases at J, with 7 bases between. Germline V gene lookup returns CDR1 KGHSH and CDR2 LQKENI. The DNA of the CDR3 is TGTGCCAGCTCACCGGCAGGGAATTCACCCCTCCACTTT. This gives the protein CASSPAGNSPLHF. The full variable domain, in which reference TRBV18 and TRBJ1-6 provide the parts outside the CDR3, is NAGVMQNPRHLVRRRGQEARLRCSPMKGHSHVYWYRQLPEEGLKFMVYLQKENIIDESGMPKERFSAEFPKEGPSILRIQQVVRGDSAAYFCASSPAGNSPLHFGNGTRLTVT.

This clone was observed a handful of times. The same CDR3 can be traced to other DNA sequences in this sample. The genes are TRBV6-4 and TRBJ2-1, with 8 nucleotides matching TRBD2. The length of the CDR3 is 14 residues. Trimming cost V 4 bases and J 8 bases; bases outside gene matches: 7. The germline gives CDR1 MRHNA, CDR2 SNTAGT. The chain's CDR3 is CASSVSGGGDEQFF. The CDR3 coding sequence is TGTGCCAGCAGTGTCAGCGGGGGTGGTGATGAGCAGTTCTTC.

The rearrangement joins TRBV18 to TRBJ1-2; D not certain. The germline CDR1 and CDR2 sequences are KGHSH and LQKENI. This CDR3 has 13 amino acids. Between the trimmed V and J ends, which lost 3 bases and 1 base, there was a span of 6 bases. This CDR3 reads CASSPRDNYGYTF. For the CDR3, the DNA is TGTGCCAGCTCACCCCGGGATAACTATGGCTACACCTTC. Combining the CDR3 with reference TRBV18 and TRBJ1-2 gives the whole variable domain NAGVMQNPRHLVRRRGQEARLRCSPMKGHSHVYWYRQLPEEGLKFMVYLQKENIIDESGMPKERFSAEFPKEGPSILRIQQVVRGDSAAYFCASSPRDNYGYTFGSGTRLTVV.

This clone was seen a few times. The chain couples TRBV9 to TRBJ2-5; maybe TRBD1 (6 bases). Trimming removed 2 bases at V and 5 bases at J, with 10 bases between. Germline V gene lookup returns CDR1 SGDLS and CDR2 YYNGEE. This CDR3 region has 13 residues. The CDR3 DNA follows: TGTGCCAGCAGCGTTGGGGGCGGGGAGACCCAGTACTTC. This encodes CASSVGGGETQYF.

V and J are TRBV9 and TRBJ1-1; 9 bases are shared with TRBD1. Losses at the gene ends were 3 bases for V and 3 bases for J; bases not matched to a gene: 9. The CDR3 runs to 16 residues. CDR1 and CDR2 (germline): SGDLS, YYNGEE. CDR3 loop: CASSDDRGTYDTEAFF. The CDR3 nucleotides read TGTGCCAGCAGCGATGACAGGGGGACGTACGACACTGAAGCTTTCTTT.

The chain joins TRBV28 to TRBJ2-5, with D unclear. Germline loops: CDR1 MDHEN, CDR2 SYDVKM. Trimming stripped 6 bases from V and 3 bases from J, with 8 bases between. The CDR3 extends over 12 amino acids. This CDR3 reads CASSWRKETQYF. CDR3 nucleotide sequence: TGTGCCAGCAGCTGGCGGAAAGAGACCCAGTACTTC.

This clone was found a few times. The CDR3, as DNA: TGTGCCAGCTCACCACCGGGGCAGGAGAACACTGAAGCTTTCTTT. It encodes CASSPPGQENTEAFF. The chain employs TRBV18 and TRBJ1-1, with TRBD1 as a possible D gene (5 bases). Trimming stripped 0 bases from V and 1 base from J, with 9 bases between. The CDR3 sequence is 15 residues long. Germline CDR1 and CDR2: KGHSH and LQKENI.

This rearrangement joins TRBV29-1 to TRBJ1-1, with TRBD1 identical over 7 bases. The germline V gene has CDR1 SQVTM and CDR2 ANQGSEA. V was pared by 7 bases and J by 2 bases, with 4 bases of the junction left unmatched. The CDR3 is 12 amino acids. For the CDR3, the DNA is TGCAGCGCGGGACAGCCAAACACTGAAGCTTTCTTT. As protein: CSAGQPNTEAFF.

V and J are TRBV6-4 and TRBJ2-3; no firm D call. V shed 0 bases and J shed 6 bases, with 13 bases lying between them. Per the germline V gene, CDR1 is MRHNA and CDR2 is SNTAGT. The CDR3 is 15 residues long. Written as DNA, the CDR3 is TGTGCCAGCAGTGACTCGATGTCAGGAAGGGATACGCAGTATTTT. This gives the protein CASSDSMSGRDTQYF.

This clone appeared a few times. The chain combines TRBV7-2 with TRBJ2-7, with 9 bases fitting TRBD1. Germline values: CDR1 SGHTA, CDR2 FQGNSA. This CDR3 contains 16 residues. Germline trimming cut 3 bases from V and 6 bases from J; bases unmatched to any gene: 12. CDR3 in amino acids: CASSLVTGTGRGEQYF. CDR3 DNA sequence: TGTGCCAGCAGCTTGGTTACCGGGACAGGGCGCGGCGAGCAGTACTTC.

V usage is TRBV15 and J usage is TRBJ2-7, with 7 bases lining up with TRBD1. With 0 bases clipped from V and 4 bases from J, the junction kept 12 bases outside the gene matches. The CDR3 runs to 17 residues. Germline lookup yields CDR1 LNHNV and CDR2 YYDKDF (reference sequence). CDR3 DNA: TGTGCCACCAGCAGAGACAAGCCACAGGGGACAATTTACGAGCAGTACTTC. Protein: CATSRDKPQGTIYEQYF. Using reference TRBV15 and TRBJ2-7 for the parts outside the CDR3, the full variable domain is DAMVIQNPRYQVTQFGKPVTLSCSQTLNHNVMYWYQQKSSQAPKLLFHYYDKDFNNEADTPDNFQSRRPNTSFCFLDIRSPGLGDTAMYLCATSRDKPQGTIYEQYFGPGTRLTVT.

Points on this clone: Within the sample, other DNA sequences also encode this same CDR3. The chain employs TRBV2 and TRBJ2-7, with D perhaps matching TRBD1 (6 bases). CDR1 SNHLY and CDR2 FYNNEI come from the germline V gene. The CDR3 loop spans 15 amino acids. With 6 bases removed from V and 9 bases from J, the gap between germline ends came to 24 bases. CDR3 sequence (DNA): TGTGCCAGCAGATGGGGACAAGGGAAGAACTCGGTGCAGTACTTC. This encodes CASRWGQGKNSVQYF.

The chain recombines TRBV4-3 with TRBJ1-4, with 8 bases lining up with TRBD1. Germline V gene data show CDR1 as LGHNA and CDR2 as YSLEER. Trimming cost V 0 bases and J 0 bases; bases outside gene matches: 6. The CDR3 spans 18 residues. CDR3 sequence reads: CASSQDRARGPTNEKLFF. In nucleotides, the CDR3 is TGCGCCAGCAGCCAAGATAGGGCCAGGGGGCCAACTAATGAAAAACTGTTTTTT.